This T cell receptor (beta chain) was observed in a study of a mutant IDH1 vaccine in newly diagnosed glioma. Study-level information: Treated patients had a mean age of 40.4 years and a roughly 60% male, 37.5% female split. Beforehand, treatment had been radiotherapy, temozolomide, or both; the majority received both.

Stated time point: baseline, week 1 (first vaccination visit). Treatment described: pre-vaccination baseline after standard-of-care therapy. Repertoires were generated with immunoSEQ multiplex PCR, while TCRdb's copy carries only in-frame clones and drops some. The sample consists of some 22,000 clones, 90% to 95% of them appearing once. V was pared by 4 bases and J by 2 bases, with 13 bases between. The CDR3 contains 14 residues. CDR1 and CDR2 (germline): SGHRS, YFSETQ. This chain uses TRBV5-1 with TRBJ2-7; tentatively, D is TRBD2 (5 bases). This sequence was found in a man aged 30-40 years with glioma. The sample consisted of PBMCs, taken from a glioma patient treated with radiotherapy, temozolomide or both. The CDR3 protein is CASSREGAPYEQYF. The DNA for the CDR3 is TGCGCCAGCAGCCGTGAGGGAGCGCCCTACGAGCAGTACTTC.